This T cell receptor (beta chain) was sequenced during a study of metastatic and nonmetastatic thyroid tumors. Germline CDR1 reads KGHSH; CDR2 reads LQKENI. The V gene end was trimmed by 1 base and the J gene end by 3 bases; junction bases not matched to a gene: 4. The CDR3 spans 16 residues. TCRdb re-clonotyped the PCR reads through MiXCR. The sample includes about 32,000 clones, roughly a fifth of them seen just once. Ten or more counts support this clone. Until they underwent thyroid surgery, no patient had received any treatment. The sequenced sample was blood. This sequence was found in a female donor with papillary thyroid cancer or a benign thyroid nodule (not recorded which). Some clones in this sample may be carry-over from other donors' samples. The chain links TRBV18 to TRBJ2-7; 12 bases line up with TRBD2. DNA of the CDR3: TGTGCCAGCTCACCACGGCCTAGCGGGGGGGACTACGAGCAGTACTTC. Protein product: CASSPRPSGGDYEQYF.